Sequencing of this TCR beta chain was carried out in a study of post-analysis software for immune sequencing data. Study results and caveats: F-measure co-clustering was strong for batch-matched samples.

This clonotype has just a few counts. As yet, its antigen is unknown. Unique molecular identifiers were carried by the TCR beta cDNA libraries. Using its own MiXCR run on the PCR reads, TCRdb lists one record per CDR3 protein. The sample has hundreds of thousands of distinct CDR3 sequences; approximately 33% are singletons. Sequenced material: blood. The source is a girl between 10 and 17 years old with multiple sclerosis.

CDR3 amino acids: CASSLEASRAQYF. CDR3 bases: TGTGCCAGCAGCTTAGAGGCGAGCAGGGCGCAGTATTTT. The chain has TRBV7-6 and TRBJ2-3; possibly TRBD1 for D (5 bases). Germline CDR1 reads SGHVS; CDR2 reads FNYEAQ. V was clipped by 1 base and J by 10 bases, with 12 bases between them. The CDR3 runs 13 residues.